These 17 T cell receptor beta chains were sequenced from one sample in a study of OX40 agonist ivuxolimab in advanced cancers. Libraries were constructed by the immunoSEQ multiplex PCR assay. TCRdb mirrors the immuneACCESS table, restricted to in-frame sequences. Some clones are absent from its copies; in checked studies, under half trace to an unresolved V gene, and the reason for the others is unknown. Here the sample has 130,000 or so clones; just over 90% occur a single time. The ten largest clones capture roughly 0.99% of the sample. Sequencing used CD4+ or CD8+ T cells sorted from blood, obtained in a trial of the OX40 agonist ivuxolimab. Receptors originate from an adult with an advanced solid tumor such as melanoma, head and neck, liver or kidney cancer.

Written as DNA, the CDR3 is TGTGCCAGCAGTAAAACAGGGGGCTTGTTCTACGAGCAGTACTTC. The encoded protein is CASSKTGGLFYEQYF. The V gene is TRBV28, the J gene TRBJ2-7; TRBD1 matches 9 bases. J was trimmed by 3 bases and V by 5 bases; bases with no gene match: 8. Germline values: CDR1 MDHEN, CDR2 SYDVKM. The CDR3 loop spans 15 amino acids.

The genes are TRBV30 and TRBJ1-2, with D perhaps TRBD1 (5 bases). CDR1 and CDR2 (germline): GTSNPN, SVGIG (reference sequence). The CDR3 spans 12 residues. V shed 3 bases and J shed 8 bases, with 13 bases lying between them. Here the CDR3 reads CAWSVGGIGYTF. The DNA for the CDR3 is TGTGCCTGGAGCGTGGGGGGAATCGGCTACACCTTC.

Here the CDR3 reads CASSMSQLSNQPQHF. The DNA for the CDR3 is TGTGCCAGTAGTATGAGTCAGCTTAGCAATCAGCCCCAGCATTTT. The genes are TRBV19 and TRBJ1-5; D gene uncertain. Trimming left V 3 bases short and J 0 bases short, with 9 bases between. The CDR3 consists of 15 residues. Per germline, CDR1 LNHDA and CDR2 SQIVND (reference sequence). The full variable domain, completed using reference TRBV19 and TRBJ1-5, is DGGITQSPKYLFRKEGQNVTLSCEQNLNHDAMYWYRQDPGQGLRLIYYSQIVNDFQKGDIAEGYSVSREKKESFPLTVTSAQKNPTAFYLCASSMSQLSNQPQHFGDGTRLSIL.

The genes are TRBV6-4 and TRBJ1-2, with D perhaps matching TRBD1 (6 bases). Germline V gene lookup returns CDR1 MRHNA and CDR2 SNTAGT. This CDR3 has 13 residues. Trimming left V 6 bases short and J 4 bases short, with 12 bases between. The CDR3 protein is CASSTDRLYGYTF. As DNA, the CDR3 is TGTGCCAGCAGCACAGACAGGCTCTATGGCTACACCTTC.

The chain employs TRBV11-2 and TRBJ2-1; 10 positions agree with TRBD2. V dropped 5 bases and J dropped 9; count of bases not matched to a gene: 13. Per germline, CDR1 SGHAT and CDR2 FQNNGV. This CDR3 comprises 16 residues. CDR3 sequence (DNA): TGTGCCAGCAGCCCCACCCCCTTAGCGGGAGGCGGTGAGCAGTTCTTC. It specifies CASSPTPLAGGGEQFF. The entire variable domain, with the rest obtained from reference TRBV11-2 and TRBJ2-1, is as follows: EAGVAQSPRYKIIEKRQSVAFWCNPISGHATLYWYQQILGQGPKLLIQFQNNGVVDDSQLPKDRFSAERLKGVDSTLKIQPAKLEDSAVYLCASSPTPLAGGGEQFFGPGTRLTVL.

This chain uses TRBV5-1 with TRBJ1-3; tentatively, D is TRBD1 (6 bases). From germline, CDR1 is SGHRS and CDR2 YFSETQ. CDR3 length equals 14 residues. V was trimmed by 4 bases and J by 3 bases, leaving 11 bases between them. Here the CDR3 DNA reads TGCGCCAGCAGCCCAACAGGGTTTGGAAACACCATATATTTT. Its translation: CASSPTGFGNTIYF. The variable domain in full, with the rest retrieved from reference TRBV5-1 and TRBJ1-3, is KAGVTQTPRYLIKTRGQQVTLSCSPISGHRSVSWYQQTPGQGLQFLFEYFSETQRNKGNFPGRFSGRQFSNSRSEMNVSTLELGDSALYLCASSPTGFGNTIYFGEGSWLTVV.

This clone has just a few counts. V gene TRBV5-1 combines with J gene TRBJ1-1, with 10 bases aligning to TRBD1. The ends lost 0 bases at V and 8 bases at J; junction bases unmatched: 4. This CDR3 has 14 residues. Germline lookup yields CDR1 SGHRS and CDR2 YFSETQ. CDR3 in DNA: TGCGCCAGCAGCTTGGGAGACAGGGGGCGAGAAGCTTTCTTT. Its protein product is CASSLGDRGREAFF.

V and J are TRBV5-4 and TRBJ2-5; D may be TRBD2 (5 bases). The CDR3 consists of 14 residues. The germline V gene has CDR1 SGHNT and CDR2 YYREEE (reference sequence). Trimming removed 1 base from V and 4 bases from J, with 11 bases in between. The CDR3 region is CASSLLQEVETQYF. DNA of the CDR3: TGTGCCAGCAGCTTGTTGCAGGAGGTAGAGACCCAGTACTTC.

This clone was counted a single time. The rearrangement links TRBV6-1 to TRBJ2-1; D unresolved. The CDR3 contains 13 residues. The V gene lost 5 bases and the J gene lost 7 bases, with 12 bases spanning the gap. Germline CDR1 is MNHNS and CDR2 is SASEGT. This chain's CDR3 is CASSSALGNEQFF. In DNA form, the CDR3 reads TGTGCCAGCAGTTCGGCTCTGGGGAATGAGCAGTTCTTC.

The V call is TRBV28, the J call TRBJ1-4; 7 bases align to TRBD1. Trimming cost V 5 bases and J 0 bases; bases outside gene matches: 3. Germline lookup yields CDR1 MDHEN and CDR2 SYDVKM. The CDR3 runs to 15 residues. CDR3 coding DNA: TGTGCCAGCAGTCTAGACAGGGCAACTAATGAAAAACTGTTTTTT. Residues: CASSLDRATNEKLFF. The whole variable domain, filled in from reference TRBV28 and TRBJ1-4, reads DVKVTQSSRYLVKRTGEKVFLECVQDMDHENMFWYRQDPGLGLRLIYFSYDVKMKEKGDIPEGYSVSREKKERFSLILESASTNQTSMYLCASSLDRATNEKLFFGSGTQLSVL.

This clone is a singleton in its sample. CDR3 in DNA: TGTGCCAGCAGTTCGGGACAGGGGGTCTCCGAGCAGTACTTC. This encodes CASSSGQGVSEQYF. The chain is built from TRBV6-5 and TRBJ2-7; 11 nucleotides align to TRBD1. CDR3 length: 14 residues. Losses at the gene ends were 4 bases for V and 6 bases for J; bases not matched to a gene: 5. Per the germline V gene, CDR1 is MNHEY and CDR2 is SVGAGI.

V and J are TRBV18 and TRBJ2-7; TRBD1 matches at 7 bases. Germline V CDR1 and CDR2: KGHSH, LQKENI. Trimming at V came to 6 bases and at J to 5 bases, leaving 13 bases not matched to a gene. The CDR3 consists of 15 residues. The CDR3 loop is CASSIHGEGANEQYF. The CDR3 coding sequence is TGTGCCAGCTCCATCCACGGTGAGGGGGCGAACGAGCAGTACTTC.

The table lists this clone with a few counts. The gene calls are TRBV14 and TRBJ1-2; 7 bases line up with TRBD1. CDR1 SGHDN and CDR2 FVKESK come from the germline V gene. V trimming: 3 bases; J trimming: 4 bases; junction bases outside the gene matches: 8. This CDR3 contains 15 residues. CDR3 DNA: TGTGCCAGCAGCCAGGGGACAGCGTGGAGCTATGGCTACACCTTC. Translation: CASSQGTAWSYGYTF.

The chain is built from TRBV6-4 and TRBJ2-1; D is undetermined. V was shortened by 0 bases and J by 4 bases, with 13 bases between the two germline ends. The germline CDR1 and CDR2 sequences are MRHNA and SNTAGT. The CDR3 spans 16 residues. CDR3 bases: TGTGCCAGCAGTGACTCGTTGGGCTGGAAATACAATGAGCAGTTCTTC. Residues: CASSDSLGWKYNEQFF.

V and J are TRBV19 and TRBJ2-5; D remains ambiguous. Between the trimmed V and J ends, which lost 9 bases and 1 base, there was a span of 18 bases. The CDR3 runs to 15 residues. Germline loops: CDR1 LNHDA, CDR2 SQIVND (reference sequence). The chain's CDR3 is CARRSPPPTQETQYF. As DNA, the CDR3 is TGTGCCAGGCGATCGCCTCCTCCTACCCAAGAGACCCAGTACTTC.

This chain connects TRBV4-3 to TRBJ1-4, with 9 bases lining up with TRBD1. V shed 4 bases and J 2 bases; nucleotides not matched to a gene: 2. Germline V CDR1 and CDR2: LGHNA, YSLEER. CDR3 length: 15 residues. The CDR3 DNA is TGCGCCAGCAGCCCCGACAGGGGGACTAATGAAAAACTGTTTTTT. It codes for CASSPDRGTNEKLFF.

The chain uses TRBV30 and TRBJ2-1, with 11 bases matching TRBD2. After removal of 2 bases from V and 8 bases from J, the junction contained 11 bases not matched to a gene. Per the germline V gene, CDR1 is GTSNPN and CDR2 is SVGIG (reference sequence). The length of the CDR3 is 16 residues. CDR3 loop: CAWSYAGLAVLDEQFF. As DNA, the CDR3 is TGTGCCTGGAGTTATGCGGGACTAGCGGTTTTAGATGAGCAGTTCTTC.